These 15 T cell receptor beta chains came from one sample sequenced in a study of shared clonotypes between healthy human individuals. Naivety among CD8 cells was defined by CD45RO negativity and positive CCR7 selection, thereby excluding terminally differentiated effector memory CD45RA+ cells. Using immunoSEQ multiplex PCR, the repertoire was profiled, and TCRdb retains in-frame clones only, with some absent. The repertoire holds fewer than 700,000 clones, with around 95% as singletons. Sequenced: naive CD8+ T cells sorted from blood. The receptor set was obtained from a woman aged 25-40 years in good health.

The V gene is TRBV13, the J gene TRBJ2-1; D perhaps matches TRBD2 (6 bases). The CDR3 contains 15 residues. The V end lost 5 bases, the J end lost 0 bases, and 11 bases lay between the germline ends. Per germline, CDR1 PRHDT and CDR2 FYEKMQ (reference sequence). The CDR3: CASSDSGSSYNEQFF. DNA of the CDR3: TGTGCCAGCAGCGATAGCGGCAGCTCCTACAATGAGCAGTTCTTC.

The J gene is TRBJ2-1, the V gene TRBV10-1, with 7 bases fitting TRBD1. Per germline, CDR1 WNHNN and CDR2 SYGVQD (reference sequence). The CDR3 extends over 17 amino acids. The junction had 14 bases not matched to a gene; V was cut back by 4 bases and J by 5 bases. This CDR3 reads CASSGRSRGSPDNEQFF. In DNA, the CDR3 is TGCGCCAGCAGTGGGCGAAGCAGGGGGAGCCCGGACAATGAGCAGTTCTTC.

This clone has a single count. V usage is TRBV20-1 and J usage is TRBJ2-7; D assignment may be TRBD1 or TRBD2 (5 bases each). V was pared by 3 bases and J by 4 bases, with 7 bases between. The germline V gene encodes CDR1 DFQATT and CDR2 SNEGSKA (reference sequence). This CDR3 spans 11 amino acids. CDR3 sequence (DNA): TGCAGTGCTAGTTGGGGGTACGAGCAGTACTTC. This codes for CSASWGYEQYF.

This clone showed up just once. The chain has TRBV27 and TRBJ2-2; maybe TRBD2 (6 bases). The CDR3 totals 17 residues. Looked up from germline, CDR1 is MNHEY and CDR2 is SMNVEV (reference sequence). The germline V and J ends were trimmed by 5 bases and 1 base, with 17 bases remaining between them. CDR3 in DNA: TGTGCCAGCAGTCTCGGAGGGGTTTGGCGGAACACCGGGGAGCTGTTTTTT. Amino acids: CASSLGGVWRNTGELFF.

This rearrangement joins TRBV7-9 to TRBJ1-1; D is ambiguous. This CDR3 is 11 amino acids long. V was cut by 4 bases and J by 8 bases, with 8 bases left in between. CDR1 is SEHNR and CDR2 is FQNEAQ in the germline V gene (reference sequence). The CDR3 protein is CASSSYLEAFF. DNA for the CDR3: TGTGCCAGCAGCTCTTACTTGGAAGCTTTCTTT. The variable domain in full, with the rest retrieved from reference TRBV7-9 and TRBJ1-1, is DTGVSQNPRHKITKRGQNVTFRCDPISEHNRLYWYRQTLGQGPEFLTYFQNEAQLEKSRLLSDRFSAERPKGSFSTLEIQRTEQGDSAMYLCASSSYLEAFFGQGTRLTVV.

The J gene is TRBJ2-7, the V gene TRBV7-9; 8 bases line up with TRBD2. Germline V CDR1 and CDR2: SEHNR, FQNEAQ (reference sequence). The V and J ends lost 2 bases and 3 bases, in that order; junction bases with no gene match: 18. This CDR3 comprises 19 residues. The CDR3: CASSLLSSSGIEYFYEQYF. DNA for the CDR3: TGTGCCAGCAGCTTACTGTCTAGTAGCGGGATCGAATATTTCTACGAGCAGTACTTC.

The chain carries TRBV6-6 and TRBJ2-1; 14 nucleotides line up with TRBD2. CDR1 and CDR2 (germline): MNHNY, SVGAGI (reference sequence). The CDR3 is made up of 16 amino acids. The junction had 13 bases not matched to a gene; V was cut back by 5 bases and J by 13 bases. The CDR3 DNA reads TGTGCCAGCAGTACACTGACTAGCGGGAGGGCCTATTCTCAGTTCTTC. Protein product: CASSTLTSGRAYSQFF.

CDR3: CASSRSGSGHEQYF. CDR3 bases: TGTGCCAGCAGCCGATCCGGGTCGGGCCACGAGCAGTACTTC. J is TRBJ2-7 and V is TRBV6-5; D is undetermined. V lost 6 bases and J lost 5, with 17 bases in between. From germline, CDR1 is MNHEY and CDR2 SVGAGI. The CDR3 length is 14 residues.

This clone appeared a single time. This chain uses TRBV4-2 with TRBJ1-2; no reliable D call. The germline V gene encodes CDR1 LGHNA and CDR2 YNFKEQ. The CDR3 is 13 amino acids. V dropped 0 bases and J dropped 7 bases, with 9 bases sitting between them. The CDR3, as DNA: TGTGCCAGCAGCCAAGAACACAGCTCTGGCTACACCTTC. Protein sequence: CASSQEHSSGYTF.

This chain links TRBV2 with TRBJ2-7; D may be TRBD1 or TRBD2 (6 bases each). CDR1 is SNHLY and CDR2 is FYNNEI in the germline V gene. V gave up 0 bases and J gave up 3 bases, with 12 bases separating them. The CDR3 runs 15 residues. CDR3 protein: CASSEAPGADYEQYF. DNA for the CDR3: TGTGCCAGCAGTGAAGCGCCGGGGGCGGACTACGAGCAGTACTTC.

The rearrangement uses TRBV2 and TRBJ2-5; unclear D gene. The V end was cut by 3 bases, the J end by 0 bases, with 8 bases between. CDR1 and CDR2 from the germline V gene are SNHLY and FYNNEI. The CDR3 sequence is 14 residues long. The CDR3 loop is CASSDFRNQETQYF. The CDR3 coding sequence is TGTGCCAGCAGTGACTTCCGAAACCAAGAGACCCAGTACTTC.

Worth noting for this clone: This specimen includes other DNA sequences encoding the same CDR3. The rearrangement uses TRBV27 and TRBJ1-5; perhaps TRBD1 as D (5 bases). V was pared by 6 bases and J by 4 bases, with 16 bases between. This CDR3 comprises 15 residues. Germline loops: CDR1 MNHEY, CDR2 SMNVEV (reference sequence). CDR3: CASSPGGGGNQPQHF. In DNA form, the CDR3 reads TGTGCCAGCAGCCCGGGCGGGGGAGGGAATCAGCCCCAGCATTTT.

Here the CDR3 DNA reads TGTGCCAGCAGCCAAGAAGGAGGACTGGGGGAGCTTCAGTACTTC. It codes for CASSQEGGLGELQYF. The chain has TRBV4-2 and TRBJ2-4, with D perhaps TRBD1 or TRBD2 (5 bases each). V lost 0 bases and J lost 11, with 17 bases in between. The CDR3 contains 15 residues. From germline, CDR1 is LGHNA and CDR2 YNFKEQ.

Concerning this clone itself: Additional DNA sequences in this sample encode the identical CDR3. The CDR3 nucleotides read TGTGCCAGCAGCGGGACAGGTTATGGCTACACCTTC. It is translated as CASSGTGYGYTF. The V gene is TRBV9, the J gene TRBJ1-2, with 7 bases aligning to TRBD1. V dropped 3 bases and J dropped 5; count of bases not matched to a gene: 1. CDR3 size: 12 residues. The germline V gene has CDR1 SGDLS and CDR2 YYNGEE.

This chain connects TRBV11-2 to TRBJ2-3; 11 bases map to TRBD2. The junction had 3 bases not matched to a gene; V was cut back by 3 bases and J by 4 bases. This CDR3 is built from 15 residues. Germline loops: CDR1 SGHAT, CDR2 FQNNGV. The CDR3: CASSFSGRAADTQYF. CDR3 DNA: TGTGCCAGCAGCTTTAGCGGGAGGGCGGCAGATACGCAGTATTTT.